The clone carrying this T cell receptor beta chain was observed many times. Its specificity is not known. CDR3 regions were amplified by Arm-PCR using iRepertoire HTBI primers to build TCR beta libraries. MiXCR was run by TCRdb on the multiplex PCR reads, yielding one entry per CDR3 protein. Of about 200,000 distinct CDR3 sequences listed, approximately 19% are singletons. The CDR3 spans 13 residues. Deletions cut 3 bases from V and 4 bases from J, with 12 bases between. Germline V gene lookup returns CDR1 DFQATT and CDR2 SNEGSKA (reference sequence). These data come from a study of regulatory T cells in long-lasting Graves disease. As for time point: newly diagnosed GD, antithyroid drugs for less than 3 months. There was RNA extracted from PBMCs, and the TCR library was made from it. Regarding the study as a whole: Preferential use of TRBV28, TRBJ1-2 and TRBJ2-5 was seen in persistent disease.

These sequences were also reported in another study, on T cells in Graves' hyperthyroidism and ophthalmopathy. As that study records: For Graves' hyperthyroidism to be stable, ophthalmopathy could not progress within 18 months. Newly diagnosed hyperthyroidism, duration under 2 months, in patients aged 18 to 65. RT-PCR in the first round (using the HTBI primer set) targeted the TCR CDR3.

The chain combines TRBV20-1 with TRBJ1-2, with a weak D call TRBD1 (5 bases). The source was peripheral blood mononuclear cells (PBMCs), collected at new diagnosis, from a patient treated with antithyroid drugs. This TCR came from a woman in her twenties or thirties with Graves disease. The CDR3: CSARMGRLYGYTF. CDR3 coding DNA: TGCAGTGCTAGGATGGGACGGCTCTATGGCTACACCTTC.